Presented here are 31 T cell receptor beta chains from one specimen sequenced in a study of T cells in Graves' hyperthyroidism and ophthalmopathy. From RNA transcripts, TCR beta CDR3 regions were amplified. The HTBI primer set was used in a first-round RT-PCR of the TCR CDR3. TCRdb re-called the multiplex PCR reads through MiXCR, storing one row per CDR3 protein. The repertoire includes some 620,000 distinct CDR3 sequences, 15% to 20% of them detected once, and 3.5% to 4% sits in the top ten. Material for sequencing was blood. The receptors were sampled from a woman aged 25 to 39 with Graves' hyperthyroidism.

This clonotype has ten or more counts. The chain recombines TRBV7-9 with TRBJ2-5, with 9 bases matching TRBD1. This CDR3 has 14 amino acids. CDR1 SEHNR and CDR2 FQNEAQ come from the germline V gene (reference sequence). Trimming cost V 5 bases and J 10 bases; bases outside gene matches: 11. The CDR3 DNA sequence: TGTGCCAGCAGCCCCCCCCGGGACAGGGAAATCCAGTACTTC. Its protein is CASSPPRDREIQYF. Variable domain in full (rest from reference TRBV7-9 and TRBJ2-5): DTGVSQNPRHKITKRGQNVTFRCDPISEHNRLYWYRQTLGQGPEFLTYFQNEAQLEKSRLLSDRFSAERPKGSFSTLEIQRTEQGDSAMYLCASSPPRDREIQYFGPGTRLLVL.

The chain joins TRBV11-2 to TRBJ2-2, with D maybe TRBD1 (5 bases). In germline, CDR1 is SGHAT, CDR2 FQNNGV. Trimming left V 4 bases short and J 1 base short, with 10 bases between. CDR3 size: 15 residues. The CDR3 loop reads CASSYTTGNTGELFF. CDR3 in DNA: TGTGCCAGCAGCTATACAACAGGGAACACCGGGGAGCTGTTTTTT. The variable domain in full, with the rest retrieved from reference TRBV11-2 and TRBJ2-2, is EAGVAQSPRYKIIEKRQSVAFWCNPISGHATLYWYQQILGQGPKLLIQFQNNGVVDDSQLPKDRFSAERLKGVDSTLKIQPAKLEDSAVYLCASSYTTGNTGELFFGEGSRLTVL.

This clonotype came up many times. J is TRBJ2-3 and V is TRBV5-1; D gene ambiguous. The CDR3 is 12 residues long. Germline V gene sequence: CDR1 SGHRS, CDR2 YFSETQ. V lost 0 bases and J lost 2, with 1 base in between. CDR3 loop: CASSLDTDTQYF. The CDR3 region has the DNA TGCGCCAGCAGCTTGGACACAGATACGCAGTATTTT.

This clonotype was counted many times. The chain carries TRBV6-1 and TRBJ2-7; no firm D call. Germline CDR1 reads MNHNS; CDR2 reads SASEGT. The CDR3 has 12 amino acids. V was pared by 7 bases and J by 5 bases, with 12 bases between. CDR3 bases: TGTGCCAGCACCCCTTCTCGGGACGAGCAGTACTTC. It translates to CASTPSRDEQYF.

V is TRBV12-3 or TRBV12-4 and J is TRBJ2-7; no clear D. This CDR3 is 16 amino acids long. The V and J ends lost 2 bases and 5 bases respectively, with 19 bases between them. The CDR3 DNA is TGTGCCAGCAGTTTAAATTCTGTTCTCCCCCCCCACGAGCAGTACTTC. Protein: CASSLNSVLPPHEQYF.

This clonotype was counted at least ten times. The chain joins TRBV7-2 to TRBJ2-5; TRBD2 matches at 7 bases. V lost 0 bases to trimming and J lost 5 bases; unmatched junction nucleotides: 6. CDR3 size: 15 residues. CDR1 is SGHTA and CDR2 is FQGNSA in the germline V gene. The CDR3 region is CASSLAVAGGETQYF. In DNA, the CDR3 is TGTGCCAGCAGCTTAGCTGTGGCCGGGGGGGAGACCCAGTACTTC.

This clonotype has a count of ten or more. The chain uses TRBV20-1 and TRBJ1-2; 10 bases are a match to TRBD1. The CDR3 extends over 15 amino acids. Germline-derived CDR1 and CDR2 are DFQATT and SNEGSKA (reference sequence). The V segment lost 5 bases and the J segment 8 bases; nucleotides outside the gene matches: 14. The CDR3, as DNA: TGCAGTGCTGACCCGGAGACAGGGGGCGCTCTGGGCTACACCTTC. It is translated as CSADPETGGALGYTF.

The chain is built from TRBV5-1 and TRBJ2-7, with D perhaps TRBD1 (6 bases). Trimming left V 0 bases short and J 0 bases short, with 19 bases between. The CDR3 totals 18 residues. CDR1 is SGHRS, CDR2 YFSETQ, per germline. The CDR3, as DNA: TGCGCCAGCAGCTTGGTCGATAGCGTAGGGGGAGACTCCTACGAGCAGTACTTC. Amino acid sequence: CASSLVDSVGGDSYEQYF.

The table lists this clonotype with a few counts. The V call is TRBV5-1, the J call TRBJ1-6; D remains ambiguous. Germline CDR1 reads SGHRS; CDR2 reads YFSETQ. This CDR3 region has 15 residues. The V and J ends lost 0 bases and 14 bases respectively, with 18 bases between them. CDR3 sequence (DNA): TGCGCCAGCAGCTTGGATTTCTCGACCCCTGGAGCCCTCCACTTT. Encoded protein: CASSLDFSTPGALHF.

Many counts were recorded for this clonotype. This rearrangement joins TRBV30 to TRBJ2-7; D is uncertain. Germline loops: CDR1 GTSNPN, CDR2 SVGIG (reference sequence). The CDR3 sequence is 11 residues long. The V end was cut by 0 bases, the J end by 3 bases, with 3 bases between. The CDR3 bases are TGTGCCTGGAGTGTAGACTACGAGCAGTACTTC. Translating it yields CAWSVDYEQYF.

The sample holds a few counts of this clonotype. The chain links TRBV28 to TRBJ2-5; 7 nucleotides line up with TRBD2. The CDR3 is 16 residues long. Trimming removed 2 bases from V and 5 bases from J; junction bases left unmatched: 11. The germline CDR1 and CDR2 sequences are MDHEN and SYDVKM. Here the CDR3 reads CASSLAGETSRETQYF. The CDR3 DNA reads as TGTGCCAGCAGTTTAGCGGGAGAGACTTCTAGGGAGACCCAGTACTTC.

A note on this clonotype: One end of the junction fails to match germline, which may point to a read error. The chain has TRBV5-1 and TRBJ2-2; D possibly corresponds to TRBD2 (5 bases). This CDR3 contains 15 residues. Germline loops: CDR1 SGHRS, CDR2 YFSETQ. The CDR3 protein is CASTGTQRNIGELFF. The CDR3 DNA reads TGCGCCAGCACGGGAACCCAAAGGAACATCGGGGAGCTGTTTTTT.

Only a few counts were recorded for this clonotype. This CDR3 reads CASSIDVYGYTF. The CDR3 nucleotides are TGTGCCAGTAGTATCGATGTCTATGGCTACACCTTC. The chain joins TRBV19 to TRBJ1-2, with D unresolved. Germline V gives CDR1 LNHDA, CDR2 SQIVND (reference sequence). CDR3 length: 12 residues. V lost 3 bases and J 4 bases, leaving 6 bases between the germline ends.

The chain combines TRBV9 with TRBJ1-2; 9 bases align to TRBD1. CDR1 SGDLS and CDR2 YYNGEE come from the germline V gene. The CDR3 is 16 amino acids. J gave up 2 bases and V 0 bases, and 5 bases lay outside the gene matches. CDR3: CASSVAAGQGNYGYTF. Written as DNA, the CDR3 is TGTGCCAGCAGCGTAGCCGCCGGACAGGGGAACTATGGCTACACCTTC.

This clonotype has only one observation. A much more abundant neighbour one base away suggests this may be a read error. This chain links TRBV5-8 with TRBJ1-6; TRBD1 aligns across 8 bases. Looked up from germline, CDR1 is SGHTS and CDR2 is YDEGEE. V was clipped by 0 bases and J by 4 bases; unmatched bases: 9. The CDR3 runs 18 residues. CDR3 protein: CASSLGPSTGAYNSPLHF. CDR3 coding DNA: TGTGCCAGCAGCTTGGGGCCTTCGACAGGGGCTTATAATTCACCCCTCCACTTT.

This clonotype was detected many times. V gene TRBV3-1 combines with J gene TRBJ2-5; 9 positions match TRBD2. Losses at the gene ends were 3 bases for V and 2 bases for J; bases not matched to a gene: 4. Germline CDR1 and CDR2: LGHDT and YNNKEL (reference sequence). The CDR3 sequence is 15 residues long. The CDR3 DNA reads as TGTGCCAGCAGCCACGGACTAGCGTCGCAAGAGACCCAGTACTTC. Translated: CASSHGLASQETQYF.

In this sample, this clonotype turned up many times. This sequence joins TRBV2 and TRBJ2-1; 7 bases line up with TRBD2. The trim removed 9 bases at V and 3 bases at J, leaving 5 bases unmatched. This CDR3 is 13 amino acids long. The germline CDR1 and CDR2 sequences are SNHLY and FYNNEI. This CDR3 is CASGAGVYNEQFF. The CDR3 region has the DNA TGTGCCAGTGGGGCGGGGGTCTACAATGAGCAGTTCTTC.

This sequence joins TRBV30 and TRBJ2-1; 8 positions agree with TRBD2. With V trimmed by 3 bases and J by 6 bases, 7 bases remained unmatched. There are 14 residues in the CDR3. Germline CDR1 reads GTSNPN; CDR2 reads SVGIG (reference sequence). This CDR3 reads CAWSPGLGGNEQFF. The CDR3 DNA reads TGTGCCTGGAGCCCGGGACTAGGAGGCAATGAGCAGTTCTTC.

In this sample, this clonotype turned up many times. The V and J genes are TRBV27 and TRBJ1-2; D gene ambiguous. The CDR3 runs to 16 residues. Between the trimmed V and J ends, which lost 6 bases and 4 bases, there was a span of 21 bases. Germline CDR1 MNHEY, CDR2 SMNVEV (reference sequence). The CDR3 DNA follows: TGTGCCAGCAGCTTGGGCCCCGTGGTGGGGATCTATGGCTACACCTTC. It yields the protein CASSLGPVVGIYGYTF.

V usage is TRBV29-1 and J usage is TRBJ2-7, with a possible D match to TRBD1 (5 bases). Trimming removed 6 bases at V and 2 bases at J, with 14 bases between. The CDR3 loop spans 13 amino acids. Germline V CDR1 and CDR2: SQVTM, ANQGSEA. The DNA for the CDR3 is TGCAGCGTCCTTCCCGACAGTACCTACGAGCAGTACTTC. Protein sequence: CSVLPDSTYEQYF.

The rearrangement joins TRBV18 to TRBJ1-2, with a possible D match to TRBD1 (6 bases). The V end lost 11 bases, the J end lost 1 base, and 14 bases lay between the germline ends. Germline CDR1 is KGHSH and CDR2 is LQKENI. The CDR3 contains 13 residues. DNA of the CDR3: TGTGCCTCCCGGGGGGCTCTTAACTATGGCTACACCTTC. Encoded protein: CASRGALNYGYTF.

This clonotype was counted only a few times. This chain uses TRBV20-1 with TRBJ2-3; no clear D. The ends were cut back, 0 bases at V and 2 bases at J, with 6 bases in the middle. CDR1 is DFQATT and CDR2 is SNEGSKA in the germline V gene (reference sequence). The CDR3 sequence is 13 residues long. The CDR3 region has the DNA TGCAGTGCTAGAGATATAAACACAGATACGCAGTATTTT. This gives the protein CSARDINTDTQYF.

About this clonotype itself: One end of the junction does not line up with germline, which may come from a read error. The chain joins TRBV24-1 to TRBJ2-5; no definite D call. The CDR3 sequence is 14 residues long. Germline CDR1 KGHDR, CDR2 SFDVKD. CDR3 DNA: TGTGCCATCAGTGAACCCGGCGGCCCCGAGACCCAGTACTTC. Translating gives CAISEPGGPETQYF.

This clonotype was observed at least ten times. The chain carries TRBV7-2 and TRBJ2-1; either TRBD1 or TRBD2 may supply D (5 bases each). Germline CDR1 reads SGHTA; CDR2 reads FQGNSA. The CDR3 has 17 residues. V was shortened by 4 bases and J by 4 bases, with 20 bases between the two germline ends. CDR3 coding DNA: TGTGCCAGCAGCTCGATCGGGACCACCGTTGCTTACAATGAGCAGTTCTTC. It encodes CASSSIGTTVAYNEQFF.

The CDR3 DNA is TGTGCCAGCAGCCCCCCCCGGGGGAGGTTGGATGAGCAGTTCTTC. Protein sequence: CASSPPRGRLDEQFF. This chain connects TRBV7-9 to TRBJ2-1; TRBD2 is a possible D gene (6 bases). This CDR3 comprises 15 residues. CDR1 and CDR2 from the germline V gene are SEHNR and FQNEAQ (reference sequence). Trimming stripped 5 bases from V and 8 bases from J, with 19 bases between.

The chain uses TRBV29-1 and TRBJ2-7; 15 positions match TRBD2. The CDR3 has 14 amino acids. Germline V gene lookup returns CDR1 SQVTM and CDR2 ANQGSEA. J gave up 6 bases and V 7 bases, and 7 bases lay outside the gene matches. CDR3 sequence (DNA): TGCAGCGCTTCGGGACTAGCGGGAGGCGGCGAGCAGTACTTC. It yields the protein CSASGLAGGGEQYF.

This chain joins TRBV15 and TRBJ2-3, with a tentative D call TRBD2 (5 bases). Per germline, CDR1 LNHNV and CDR2 YYDKDF (reference sequence). CDR3 size: 13 residues. Deletions cut 3 bases from V and 2 bases from J, with 6 bases between. CDR3 loop: CATSRDFTDTQYF. The CDR3 bases are TGTGCCACCAGCAGGGACTTCACAGATACGCAGTATTTT.

V gene TRBV20-1 combines with J gene TRBJ2-2; 9 nucleotides agree with TRBD2. Germline CDR1 DFQATT, CDR2 SNEGSKA (reference sequence). V lost 2 bases, J lost 4 bases, and 2 bases stayed unmatched. The CDR3 length is 14 residues. The chain's CDR3 is CSARLAGSTGELFF. In DNA form, the CDR3 reads TGCAGTGCTAGACTAGCGGGGAGCACCGGGGAGCTGTTTTTT.

This clonotype was seen ten or more times. J is TRBJ2-5 and V is TRBV7-3; possibly TRBD1 or TRBD2 for D (5 bases each). V was cut by 5 bases and J by 2 bases, with 12 bases left in between. This CDR3 is built from 14 residues. Per the germline V gene, CDR1 is SGHTA and CDR2 is FQGTGA. The CDR3 coding sequence is TGTGCCAGCAGCGCCCGGGACCTACAAGAGACCCAGTACTTC. It yields the protein CASSARDLQETQYF.

At least ten counts were recorded for this clonotype. The chain uses TRBV20-1 and TRBJ2-2; 10 nucleotides align to TRBD2. The V gene's germline CDR1 is DFQATT and CDR2 SNEGSKA (reference sequence). The V and J ends lost 2 bases and 6 bases, in that order; junction bases with no gene match: 9. CDR3 length: 16 residues. CDR3 sequence (DNA): TGCAGTGCTAGAAGCGGCAGCGGGAGGGCCCCCGGGGAGCTGTTTTTT. This sequence encodes CSARSGSGRAPGELFF.

This clonotype has ten or more counts. The chain joins TRBV7-3 to TRBJ2-1; D possibly corresponds to TRBD2 (6 bases). CDR3 size: 15 residues. Trimming stripped 2 bases from V and 5 bases from J, with 13 bases between. Germline V lookup: CDR1 SGHTA, CDR2 FQGTGA. CDR3 in DNA: TGTGCCAGCAGCTTATTCGGGGGACGGAACAATGAGCAGTTCTTC. Its translation is CASSLFGGRNNEQFF.